This T cell receptor beta chain comes out of a study of T cells in Graves' hyperthyroidism and ophthalmopathy. Overall study results and limits: Ophthalmopathy got predicted by the model a median around six months before its onset.

RNA transcripts yielded amplified TCR beta CDR3 regions. During a first-round RT-PCR of the TCR CDR3, the HTBI primer set was used. TCRdb processed the multiplex PCR reads anew with MiXCR; each CDR3 protein has one entry. This sample has approximately 630,000 distinct CDR3 sequences, with 16% found just once. Investigators excluded patients with uncontrolled infection, other autoimmune disease, pregnancy or lactation. The diagnoses drew upon clinical symptoms, serum thyroxine and TRAb, thyroid ultrasound and orbital computed tomography. Germline CDR1 and CDR2: ENHRY and SYGVKD. Trimming took off 0 bases at V and 3 bases at J, with 9 bases between the two ends. The CDR3 is 14 amino acids. Ten or more counts support this clonotype. Antigen specificity is unknown.

Sequencing input: blood. The sequence came from a woman younger than 45 with Graves' hyperthyroidism. The rearrangement joins TRBV10-3 to TRBJ2-7; D is possibly TRBD2 (6 bases). CDR3 bases: TGTGCCATCAGTGAGTCGGGGAGGAGCTACGAGCAGTACTTC. Translated, it gives CAISESGRSYEQYF.